This TCR beta chain was captured by sequencing in a study of identical twins. Of note for this clonotype: What it binds is not known.

The study, taken as a whole, reports: Compared with unrelated sharing, twin-shared out-of-frame alpha sequences had more low-probability sequences. The more abundant beta clonotypes in cord blood had fewer insertions, and memory repertoires did not show this. Its conclusions, products of cross-sectional statistical analysis, did not come from following the same donors. Sharing of beta out-of-frame sequences by twins showed a weaker excess.

MiXCR, applied by TCRdb to the 5' RACE reads, yields one record per CDR3 protein. The table has fewer than 350,000 distinct CDR3 sequences, 8% to 9% seen once. These data were also filed under a second study, of yellow fever vaccine responses in identical twins.

The source material was memory (CD45RO+) T cells sorted from blood. This TCR was recovered from a woman aged 18-29 years in good health.

The CDR3 spells CAGGDRYTEAFF. The CDR3, as DNA: TGTGCCGGAGGGGACCGGTACACTGAAGCTTTCTTT. This chain connects TRBV10-3 to TRBJ1-1; perhaps TRBD1 as D (5 bases). The germline V and J ends were trimmed by 11 bases and 3 bases, with 13 bases remaining between them. CDR1 ENHRY and CDR2 SYGVKD come from the germline V gene. The length of the CDR3 is 12 residues.